This entry lists 3 T cell receptor beta chains sequenced from one sample in a study of vaccination effects on CD4 cells after COVID-19. These TCRs are of unknown antigen specificity. ViraFEST assay sequencing came after antigen-specific CD4+ T cells were expanded with viral peptide pools. After less than 11 days in culture, the CD4+ T cells were isolated. Neither prior SARS-CoV-2 infection nor positive nucleocapsid antibodies were present in the vaccine recipients. Sequenced by immunoSEQ multiplex PCR; TCRdb stores in-frame clones only, minus some. The sample contains around 79,000 clones, 78% of which appear only once. Sequencing was performed on CD4+ T cells from PBMCs cultured with SARS-CoV-2 spike peptides, taken before COVID-19 vaccination. The receptors derive from a human donor who received a COVID-19 vaccine.

This sequence joins TRBV6-1 and TRBJ1-2; TRBD1 might be the D (5 bases). Deletions cut 3 bases from V and 2 bases from J, with 7 bases between. This CDR3 contains 13 residues. Germline V gives CDR1 MNHNS, CDR2 SASEGT. The CDR3 sequence is CASSDRGNYGYTF. The CDR3 region has the DNA TGTGCCAGCAGTGATCGGGGGAACTATGGCTACACCTTC.

The chain recombines TRBV4-3 with TRBJ2-5; no firm D call. Germline assignment: CDR1 LGHNA and CDR2 YSLEER. The CDR3 is 15 amino acids. Trimming cost V 0 bases and J 1 base, with 9 bases left between them. In DNA form, the CDR3 reads TGCGCCAGCAGCCAAGAGAGGTATCTCCAAGAGACCCAGTACTTC. Protein sequence: CASSQERYLQETQYF.

This chain uses TRBV7-3 with TRBJ2-3; D possibly matches TRBD1 or TRBD2 (6 bases each). CDR1 and CDR2 (germline): SGHTA, FQGTGA. The germline V and J ends were trimmed by 4 bases and 8 bases, with 19 bases remaining between them. CDR3 length equals 15 residues. The CDR3 sequence: CASSSQGLKTGTQYF. As DNA, the CDR3 is TGTGCCAGCAGCTCACAGGGACTCAAAACGGGTACGCAGTATTTT.